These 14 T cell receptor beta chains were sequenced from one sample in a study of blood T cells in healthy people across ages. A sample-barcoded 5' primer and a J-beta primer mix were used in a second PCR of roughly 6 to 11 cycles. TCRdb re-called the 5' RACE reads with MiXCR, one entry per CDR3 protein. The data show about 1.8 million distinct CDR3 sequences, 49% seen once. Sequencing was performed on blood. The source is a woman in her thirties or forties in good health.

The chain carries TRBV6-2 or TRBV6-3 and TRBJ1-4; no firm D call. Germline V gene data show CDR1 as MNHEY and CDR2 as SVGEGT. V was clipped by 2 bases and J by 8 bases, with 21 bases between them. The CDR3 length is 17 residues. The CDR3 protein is CASSYAIGTDKIEKLFF. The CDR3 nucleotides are TGTGCCAGCAGTTACGCCATAGGAACAGACAAGATAGAAAAACTGTTTTTT.

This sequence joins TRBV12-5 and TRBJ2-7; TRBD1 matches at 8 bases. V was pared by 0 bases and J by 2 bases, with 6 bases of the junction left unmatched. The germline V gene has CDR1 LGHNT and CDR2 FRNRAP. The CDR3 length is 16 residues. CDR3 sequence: CASGLVTGTGTYEQYF. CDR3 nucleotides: TGTGCTAGTGGTTTGGTCACCGGGACAGGAACCTACGAGCAGTACTTC.

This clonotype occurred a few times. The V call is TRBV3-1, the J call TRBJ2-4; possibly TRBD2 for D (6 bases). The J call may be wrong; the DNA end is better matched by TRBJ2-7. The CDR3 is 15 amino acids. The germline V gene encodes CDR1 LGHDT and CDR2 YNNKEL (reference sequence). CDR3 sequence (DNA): TGTGCCAGCAGCCGCCTCCCCGGGGGTAGCGACGAGCAGTACTTC. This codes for CASSRLPGGSDEQYF.

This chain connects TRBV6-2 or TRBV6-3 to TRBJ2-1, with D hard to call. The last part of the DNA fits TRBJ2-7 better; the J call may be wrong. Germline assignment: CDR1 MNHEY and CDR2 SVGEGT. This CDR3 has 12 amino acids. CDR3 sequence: CASGPKIYEQYF. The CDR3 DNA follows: TGTGCCAGCGGGCCGAAAATCTACGAGCAGTACTTC.

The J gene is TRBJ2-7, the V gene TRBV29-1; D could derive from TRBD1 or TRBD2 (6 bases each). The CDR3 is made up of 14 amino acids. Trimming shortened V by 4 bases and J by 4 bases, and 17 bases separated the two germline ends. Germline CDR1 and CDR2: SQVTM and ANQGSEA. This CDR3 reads CSVGGGPGGYEQYF. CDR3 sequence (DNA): TGCAGCGTTGGTGGGGGCCCCGGGGGATACGAGCAGTACTTC.

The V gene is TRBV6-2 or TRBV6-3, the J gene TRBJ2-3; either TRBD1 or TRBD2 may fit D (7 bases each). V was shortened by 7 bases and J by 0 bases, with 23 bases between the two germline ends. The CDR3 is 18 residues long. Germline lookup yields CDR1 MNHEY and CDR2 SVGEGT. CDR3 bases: TGTGCCAGCATTTCCCCCTTGGGGCAGGGGGGGAGCACAGATACGCAGTATTTT. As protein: CASISPLGQGGSTDTQYF.

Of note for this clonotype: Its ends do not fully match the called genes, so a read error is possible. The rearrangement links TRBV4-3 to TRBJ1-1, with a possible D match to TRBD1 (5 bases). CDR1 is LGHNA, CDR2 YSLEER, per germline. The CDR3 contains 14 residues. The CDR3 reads CASSQGTMNTEAFF. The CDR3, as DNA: TGCGCCAGCAGTCAAGGGACGATGAACACTGAAGCTTTCTTT.

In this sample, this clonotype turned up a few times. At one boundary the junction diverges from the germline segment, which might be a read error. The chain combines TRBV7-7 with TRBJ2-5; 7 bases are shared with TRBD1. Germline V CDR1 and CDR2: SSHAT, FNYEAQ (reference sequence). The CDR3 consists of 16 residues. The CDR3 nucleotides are TGTGCTAGCAGCTTTCTCCAGGGGGAGATCCAAGAGACCCAGTACTTC. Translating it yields CASSFLQGEIQETQYF.

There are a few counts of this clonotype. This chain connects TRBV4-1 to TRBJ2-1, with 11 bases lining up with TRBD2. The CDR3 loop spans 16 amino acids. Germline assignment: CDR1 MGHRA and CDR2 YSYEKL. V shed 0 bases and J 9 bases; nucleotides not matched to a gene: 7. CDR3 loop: CASSQDGSGGAPEQFF. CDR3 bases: TGCGCCAGCAGCCAAGACGGTAGCGGGGGGGCCCCTGAGCAGTTCTTC.

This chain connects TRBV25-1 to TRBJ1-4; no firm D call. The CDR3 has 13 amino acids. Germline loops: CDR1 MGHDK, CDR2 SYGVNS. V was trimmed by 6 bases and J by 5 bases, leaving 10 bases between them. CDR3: CASRRGLNEKLFF. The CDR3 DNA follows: TGTGCCAGCAGACGCGGGTTAAATGAAAAACTGTTTTTT.

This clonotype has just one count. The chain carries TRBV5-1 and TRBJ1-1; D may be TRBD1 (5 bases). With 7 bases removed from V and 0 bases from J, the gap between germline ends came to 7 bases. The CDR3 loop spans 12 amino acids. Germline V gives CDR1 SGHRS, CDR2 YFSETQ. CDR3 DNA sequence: TGCGCCAGCTGGGGGGTGAACACTGAAGCTTTCTTT. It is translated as CASWGVNTEAFF.

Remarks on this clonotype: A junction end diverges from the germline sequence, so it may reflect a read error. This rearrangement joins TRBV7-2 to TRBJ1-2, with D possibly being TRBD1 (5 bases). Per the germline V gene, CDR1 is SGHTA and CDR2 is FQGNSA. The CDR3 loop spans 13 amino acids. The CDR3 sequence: CASSPRVVAGCTF. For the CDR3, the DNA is TGTGCCAGCAGCCCCAGGGTTGTCGCGGGCTGCACCTTC.

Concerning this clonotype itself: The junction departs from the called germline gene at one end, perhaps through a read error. The DNA of the CDR3 is TGTGCCAGCAGAGAAAGGGTTTACAAGGAGCAGTTCTTC. This codes for CASRERVYKEQFF. The chain couples TRBV2 to TRBJ2-1; D remains ambiguous. The CDR3 is 13 residues long. Germline-derived CDR1 and CDR2 are SNHLY and FYNNEI.

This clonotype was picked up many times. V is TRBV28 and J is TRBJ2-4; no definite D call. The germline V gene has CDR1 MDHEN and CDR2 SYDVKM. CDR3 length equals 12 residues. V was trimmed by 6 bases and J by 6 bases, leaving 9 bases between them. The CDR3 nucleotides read TGTGCCAGCAGCCTGGGTCGAAACATTCAGTACTTC. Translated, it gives CASSLGRNIQYF.